This entry lists 8 T cell receptor beta chains sequenced from one sample in a study of Graves' ophthalmopathy and Graves' hyperthyroidism. The authors amplified TCR beta CDR3 regions, and they did so from RNA transcripts for repertoire sequencing. The workflow started with a first-round RT-PCR run with HTBI primers and then moved on to a second-round multiplex PCR. In TCRdb, the multiplex PCR reads were re-called with MiXCR into one record per CDR3 protein. The table has some 1.1 million distinct CDR3 sequences, about 35% seen once. Input material: peripheral blood or thyroid tissue (not recorded which). The receptors originated from an adult man with Graves' hyperthyroidism.

This clonotype was found many times. The V and J genes are TRBV9 and TRBJ2-7; D remains unclear. This CDR3 comprises 15 residues. Germline V gene sequence: CDR1 SGDLS, CDR2 YYNGEE. Trimming cost V 0 bases and J 0 bases, with 10 bases left between them. For the CDR3, the DNA is TGTGCCAGCAGCGTAGAAGACCGAAGCTCCTACGAGCAGTACTTC. Protein sequence: CASSVEDRSSYEQYF.

This clonotype was counted a few times. The rearrangement joins TRBV9 to TRBJ1-1, with D hard to call. CDR1 and CDR2 from the germline V gene are SGDLS and YYNGEE. This CDR3 region has 14 residues. V was trimmed by 7 bases and J by 2 bases, leaving 15 bases between them. The CDR3 reads CASSPPSVNTEAFF. DNA for the CDR3: TGTGCCAGCTCACCCCCCAGTGTAAACACTGAAGCTTTCTTT. The full variable domain, its missing parts supplied by reference TRBV9 and TRBJ1-1, is DSGVTQTPKHLITATGQRVTLRCSPRSGDLSVYWYQQSLDQGLQFLIQYYNGEERAKGNILERFSAQQFPDLHSELNLSSLELGDSALYFCASSPPSVNTEAFFGQGTRLTVV.

This clonotype was seen at least ten times. The CDR3: CASSAGHLGNTEAFF. Here the CDR3 DNA reads TGTGCCAGCAGCGCGGGACACCTCGGGAACACTGAAGCTTTCTTT. This sequence joins TRBV9 and TRBJ1-1, with D perhaps matching TRBD1 (6 bases). This CDR3 is built from 15 residues. V was pared by 3 bases and J by 1 base, with 13 bases between. CDR1 is SGDLS and CDR2 is YYNGEE in the germline V gene.

This clonotype showed up many times. The chain has TRBV29-1 and TRBJ1-1; D might be TRBD1 (5 bases). Germline values: CDR1 SQVTM, CDR2 ANQGSEA. This CDR3 contains 12 residues. The V and J ends lost 5 bases and 1 base respectively, with 8 bases between them. For the CDR3, the DNA is TGCAGCGTTCTTCAGGGGAACACTGAAGCTTTCTTT. Its translation: CSVLQGNTEAFF.

This clonotype was counted at least ten times. The chain couples TRBV19 to TRBJ1-1; 8 bases are shared with TRBD1. Germline V gene data show CDR1 as LNHDA and CDR2 as SQIVND (reference sequence). V lost 3 bases to trimming and J lost 7 bases; unmatched junction nucleotides: 4. The length of the CDR3 is 13 residues. The DNA of the CDR3 is TGTGCCAGTAGTATGGTTGGGACAGGTGAAGCTTTCTTT. Protein sequence: CASSMVGTGEAFF.

This clonotype was seen at least ten times. V is TRBV11-2 and J is TRBJ1-6; D unclear. The germline CDR1 and CDR2 sequences are SGHAT and FQNNGV. The CDR3 contains 13 residues. Trimming left V 5 bases short and J 8 bases short, with 10 bases between. CDR3 in DNA: TGTGCCAGCAGCCGAAAACCAGATTCACCCCTCCACTTT. Protein: CASSRKPDSPLHF.

Many counts were recorded for this clonotype. The chain employs TRBV7-9 and TRBJ1-2; 8 nucleotides line up with TRBD1. The CDR3 runs to 13 residues. V dropped 8 bases and J dropped 4; count of bases not matched to a gene: 6. The germline V gene has CDR1 SEHNR and CDR2 FQNEAQ (reference sequence). Written as DNA, the CDR3 is TGTGCCAGCTCGACAGGGGCCGTCTATGGCTACACCTTC. It yields the protein CASSTGAVYGYTF.

This clonotype was detected many times. This chain links TRBV12-3 or TRBV12-4 with TRBJ1-2; TRBD1 aligns across 9 bases. This CDR3 contains 13 residues. The junction had 6 bases not matched to a gene; V was cut back by 5 bases and J by 8 bases. The CDR3 DNA follows: TGTGCCAGCAGTCACAGGGGGCTTCAGGGCTACACCTTC. It specifies CASSHRGLQGYTF.